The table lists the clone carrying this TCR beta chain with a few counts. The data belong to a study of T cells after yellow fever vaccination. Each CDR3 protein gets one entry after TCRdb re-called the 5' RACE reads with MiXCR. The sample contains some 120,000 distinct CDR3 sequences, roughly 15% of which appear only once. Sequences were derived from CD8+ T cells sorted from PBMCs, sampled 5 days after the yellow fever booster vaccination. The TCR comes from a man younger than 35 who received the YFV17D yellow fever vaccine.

The CDR3 region is CASSLAGMNTGELFF. DNA for the CDR3: TGTGCCAGCAGTTTAGCCGGGATGAACACCGGGGAGCTGTTTTTT. The gene calls are TRBV27 and TRBJ2-2, with TRBD2 as a possible D gene (5 bases). Germline V gene lookup returns CDR1 MNHEY and CDR2 SMNVEV (reference sequence). V was pared by 2 bases and J by 1 base, with 8 bases between. The CDR3 has 15 amino acids.